In this sample, the clone carrying this T cell receptor beta chain turned up a few times. This sample was taken from a study of cytomegalovirus exposure and HLA in healthy donors. The germline CDR1 and CDR2 sequences are SNHLY and FYNNEI. This CDR3 has 14 amino acids. The junction had 8 bases not matched to a gene; V was cut back by 8 bases and J by 2 bases. The PCR had 60 Vbeta and 13 Jbeta primers. Libraries were prepared by immunoSEQ multiplex PCR; TCRdb keeps only in-frame clonotypes and omits some of them. Here the sample spans 60,000 to 65,000 clones, roughly 75% being singletons. Sequencing was done on a sample of PBMCs. This TCR was sampled from a woman in her thirties or forties in good health and CMV-seropositive. This chain uses TRBV2 with TRBJ1-2; 7 nucleotides line up with TRBD1. The CDR3: CASYRGTANYGYTF. DNA for the CDR3: TGTGCCAGCTACAGAGGGACAGCGAACTATGGCTACACCTTC. Filled out from reference TRBV2 and TRBJ1-2, the complete variable domain reads EPEVTQTPSHQVTQMGQEVILRCVPISNHLYFYWYRQILGQKVEFLVSFYNNEISEKSEIFDDQFSVERPDGSNFTLKIRSTKLEDSAMYFCASYRGTANYGYTFGSGTRLTVV.